The TCR beta chain under discussion was sequenced for a study of cytomegalovirus exposure and HLA in healthy donors. Study-wide background: Of several hundred genotyped donors, about 81% clustered with self-reported Caucasian donors.

With 60 Vbeta and 13 Jbeta primers, the PCR was carried out. Profiling relied on immunoSEQ multiplex PCR, and the TCRdb table lists in-frame clones only, not all of them. The data hold 150,000 to 200,000 clones, with under 70% observed a single time. A note on this clone: The junction differs from germline at one of its ends, possibly a read error.

The CDR3 sequence is 15 residues long. Per the germline V gene, CDR1 is SSHAT and CDR2 is FNYEAQ (reference sequence). Donors showed nominal health when sampled, although they likely had unrecorded immune exposures. Material for sequencing was PBMCs. This receptor was taken from a woman aged 35 to 49 in good health and CMV-seropositive. The J gene is TRBJ2-3, the V gene TRBV7-7; 10 bases fit TRBD1. This CDR3 reads CASSVTGGKADTQYF. In DNA, the CDR3 is TGTGCTAGCAGCGTGACAGGGGGCAAAGCAGATACGCAGTATTTT.